These T cell receptor beta chains were read from a single sample in a study of T cell responses to AZD1222 COVID-19 vaccine. Sequencing was performed with immunoSEQ multiplex PCR; in TCRdb, only in-frame clones are kept and a portion is missing. The repertoire holds approximately 99,000 clones, 87% seen once, with around 3.1% in the top ten. The input for sequencing was peripheral blood, taken on day 0 of AZD1222 vaccination. The receptor source for this set is an adult in good health. The CDR3 runs from the conserved cysteine through the conserved F or W. Each record gives: V gene, J gene, D gene, clone size, CDR3 DNA, CDR3 protein. D genes are given only for firm matches. Expanded clones are given a class, and other clones once, few, many or no size at all.

TRBV27	TRBJ1-2	NA	NA	TGTGCCAGCAGTCAGGGATATGGCTACACCTTC	CASSQGYGYTF
TRBV30	TRBJ2-2	NA	NA	TGTGCCTGGTCGGTGGGGTACACCGGGGAGCTGTTTTTT	CAWSVGYTGELFF
TRBV4-1	TRBJ2-7	NA	NA	TGCGCCAGCAGCCAAGATGTGACAGTCTACGAGCAGTACTTC	CASSQDVTVYEQYF
TRBV29-1	TRBJ2-1	TRBD1	NA	TGCAGCGTCACTAGGGACAGTGGCGATGAGCAGTTCTTC	CSVTRDSGDEQFF
TRBV19	TRBJ1-1	TRBD1	NA	TGTGCCAGTAGACAGGGGCGCGGGGTCACTGAAGCTTTCTTT	CASRQGRGVTEAFF
TRBV7-6	TRBJ2-2	NA	NA	TGTGCCAGCAGCCCGTGGGCCGGGGAGCTGTTTTTT	CASSPWAGELFF
TRBV24-1	TRBJ2-1	TRBD2	NA	TGTGCCACCAGTGGGGGCTCTAGCGGGGGGCGGTCGGAGCAGTTCTTC	CATSGGSSGGRSEQFF
TRBV27	TRBJ1-5	NA	NA	TGTGCCAGCAGTTTTACGGGATCGAGCAATCAGCCCCAGCATTTT	CASSFTGSSNQPQHF
TRBV5-6	TRBJ1-4	NA	NA	TGTGCCAGCAGCCAAATAGCGACAACTAATGAAAAACTGTTTTTT	CASSQIATTNEKLFF
TRBV5-1	TRBJ1-3	NA	NA	TGCGCCAGCAGCTTGGAAGGGGGTAGAAACACCATATATTTT	CASSLEGGRNTIYF
TRBV2	TRBJ1-5	TRBD1	NA	TGTGCCAGCAGTGCGGGACAGGAAAGCAATCAGCCCCAGCATTTT	CASSAGQESNQPQHF
TRBV7-9	TRBJ1-1	NA	NA	TGTGCCAGCAGCCCCCCTGGCGCCGCAAACACTGAAGCTTTCTTT	CASSPPGAANTEAFF
TRBV14	TRBJ2-1	NA	once	TGTGCCAGCAGCCAAGATCTAGTGGGATGGTTCTTC	CASSQDLVGWFF
TRBV19	TRBJ1-2	NA	NA	TGTGCCAGTACCACCGGTCTTGGGGGCTACACCTTC	CASTTGLGGYTF
TRBV24-1	TRBJ2-3	TRBD2	NA	TGTGCCACCAGTGATTTCAGCGGGAGAGGGACAGATACGCAGTATTTT	CATSDFSGRGTDTQYF
TRBV6-5	TRBJ1-4	NA	NA	TGTGCCAGCAGTTACGGAGGGACTACTAATGAAAAACTGTTTTTT	CASSYGGTTNEKLFF
TRBV12-3/TRBV12-4	TRBJ1-1	NA	once	TGTGCCAGCACCCGGGCAGGGGACACTGAAGCTTTCTTT	CASTRAGDTEAFF
TRBV27	TRBJ2-4	NA	NA	TGTGCCAGCAGTTCTGGCAGCGTGGCCATTCAGTACTTC	CASSSGSVAIQYF
TRBV5-5	TRBJ2-7	NA	NA	TGTGCCAGCAGCCCCTGGACGCGTACCTACGAGCAGTACTTC	CASSPWTRTYEQYF
TRBV6-4	TRBJ1-1	TRBD1	NA	TGTGCCAGCAGGAATACAGGGGGGAACACTGAAGCTTTCTTT	CASRNTGGNTEAFF
TRBV7-9	TRBJ1-1	TRBD1	NA	TGTGCCAGCAGCTTAGGCCCGACAGGGCGAGCTTTCTTT	CASSLGPTGRAFF
TRBV2	TRBJ1-5	NA	NA	TGTGCCAGCAGTGAAGAAGGGGGAAATCAGCCCCAGCATTTT	CASSEEGGNQPQHF
TRBV7-3	TRBJ2-2	NA	NA	TGTGCCAGCAGTTACACTCCACATCCAGAGACCGGGGAGCTGTTTTTT	CASSYTPHPETGELFF
TRBV9	TRBJ2-2	NA	NA	TGTGCCAGCAGCGTACTGGGTACCGGGGAGCTGTTTTTT	CASSVLGTGELFF
TRBV5-1	TRBJ2-3	TRBD2	once	TGCGCCAGCAGCATTTCCGGGACTAGCGGGGGGCGAGCCACAGATACGCAGTATTTT	CASSISGTSGGRATDTQYF
TRBV7-3	TRBJ2-1	NA	once	TGTGCCAGCAGCTTACTTGTTGGTGCCGGGAATGAGCAGTTCTTC	CASSLLVGAGNEQFF
TRBV5-8	TRBJ2-7	TRBD1	NA	TGTGCCAGCAGCCGGACAGGGACGACCTACGAGCAGTACTTC	CASSRTGTTYEQYF
TRBV5-1	TRBJ1-3	NA	NA	TGCGCCAGCAGCATTCGGGGGACGCGGGGAGACACCATATATTTT	CASSIRGTRGDTIYF
TRBV6-5	TRBJ2-2	TRBD1	NA	TGTGCCAGCAGTTTGGGACAGGGGGCGACCGGGGAGCTGTTTTTT	CASSLGQGATGELFF
TRBV6-5	TRBJ2-1	TRBD2	NA	TGTGCCAGCAGTTCTCAGCGGGATAGCCATGAGCAGTTCTTC	CASSSQRDSHEQFF
TRBV5-4	TRBJ1-3	NA	NA	TGTGCCAGCAGCTTGGTCCGGGGAAACACCATATATTTT	CASSLVRGNTIYF
TRBV18	TRBJ2-3	TRBD2	NA	TGTGCCAGCTCACCAGGAATTAGCGGGAGAGGCACAGATACGCAGTATTTT	CASSPGISGRGTDTQYF
TRBV12-3/TRBV12-4	TRBJ1-2	NA	NA	TGTGCCAGCAGTCCCCCCGTAAGCTATGGCTACACCTTC	CASSPPVSYGYTF